This TCR beta chain was captured by sequencing in a study of T cell responses to AZD1222 COVID-19 vaccine. Some clones are missing from TCRdb's copy, which holds only in-frame ones; the method was immunoSEQ multiplex PCR. The sample consists of around 190,000 clones, under 95% of them appearing once. The germline V gene encodes CDR1 MDHEN and CDR2 SYDVKM. V dropped 6 bases and J dropped 7 bases, with 6 bases sitting between them. The CDR3 is 10 amino acids. V usage is TRBV28 and J usage is TRBJ1-2; no clear D. This clonotype was obtained from an adult who received the AZD1222 COVID-19 vaccine. The sample was peripheral blood, taken 28 days after the second AZD1222 dose. CDR3: CASRGGGYTF. The CDR3 coding sequence is TGTGCCAGCAGGGGTGGTGGCTACACCTTC.